This TCR beta chain was captured in a study of blood T cell repertoires in COVID-19. Turning to the study itself: The United States, Italy and Spain were the sources of the acute and convalescent COVID-19 samples. In each case, the material was cDNA or gDNA derived from T cells, B-cell-depleted T cells, or PBMCs.

Libraries were prepared by immunoSEQ multiplex PCR; TCRdb keeps only in-frame clonotypes and omits some of them. The sample carries 150,000 to 200,000 clones, 88% recorded once. Trimming stripped 10 bases from V and 4 bases from J, with 17 bases between. Germline V gene sequence: CDR1 MNHEY, CDR2 SVGAGI. The CDR3 has 13 amino acids. The chain is built from TRBV6-5 and TRBJ2-7, with D possibly being TRBD2 (6 bases). Sequencing was performed on peripheral blood. The sequence was collected from a man aged 35-49 years with active or convalescent COVID-19. The CDR3 here is CAIRPGSRYEQYF. The CDR3 nucleotides read TGTGCCATCAGGCCCGGGAGTCGGTACGAGCAGTACTTC.